This is a list of T cell receptor beta chains from one sample in a study of blood T cells in healthy people across ages. MiXCR, run by TCRdb on the 5' RACE reads, gives a single entry per CDR3 protein. The sample comprises approximately 830,000 distinct CDR3 sequences, 60% to 80% of which are singletons, and 25% to 30% rests with the top ten. The sequenced material came from blood. The origin of the receptors is a man younger than 40 in good health. The CDR3 runs from the conserved cysteine through the conserved F or W. The order of the fields is CDR3 length, D gene, clone size, V gene, J gene, CDR3 protein, CDR3 DNA. The D gene is left open where the match is weak. The size entry is marked missing in some rows and otherwise reads once, few, many or a size class.

>17|TRBD2|NA|TRBV4-3|TRBJ2-1
CASSPMPGTSGGDEQFF
TGCGCCAGCAGCCCTATGCCCGGGACTAGCGGGGGGGATGAGCAGTTCTTC
>16|TRBD1|NA|TRBV5-1|TRBJ2-7
CASSLVFGTETYEQYF
TGCGCCAGCAGCTTGGTTTTTGGGACAGAAACCTACGAGCAGTACTTC
>16|NA|NA|TRBV4-3|TRBJ1-4
CASSQGTLIGDEKLFF
TGCGCCAGCAGCCAGGGGACATTAATTGGTGATGAAAAACTGTTTTTT
>12|NA|NA|TRBV7-9|TRBJ2-1
CASSFFLDEQFF
TGTGCCAGCAGCTTTTTTTTAGATGAGCAGTTCTTC
>14|TRBD1|NA|TRBV11-2|TRBJ2-1
CASSLDGGQGAAFF
TGTGCCAGCAGCTTAGATGGTGGACAGGGGGCGGCGTTCTTC
>11|NA|once|TRBV7-2|TRBJ2-1
CASSYSRVQFF
TGTGCCAGCAGCTACAGCAGGGTGCAGTTCTTC
>16|TRBD1|NA|TRBV29-1|TRBJ2-1
CSALTGGFSSYNEQFF
TGCAGCGCCCTGACAGGGGGCTTTAGCTCCTACAATGAGCAGTTCTTC
>14|NA|NA|TRBV20-1|TRBJ1-2
CSARGTDLGYGYTF
TGCAGTGCTAGGGGAACGGACCTCGGTTATGGCTACACCTTC
>14|NA|NA|TRBV7-2|TRBJ1-2
CASSLNRNTYGYTF
TGTGCCAGCAGCTTAAACAGAAATACCTATGGCTACACCTTC
>15|TRBD1|once|TRBV5-1|TRBJ2-7
CASSSPLTGSDEQYF
TGCGCCAGCAGCTCACCCCTGACAGGGTCCGATGAGCAGTACTTC
>16|TRBD1|NA|TRBV5-8|TRBJ1-6
CASSLEGAGGNSPLHF
TGTGCCAGCAGCTTGGAGGGGGCAGGGGGCAATTCACCCCTCCACTTT
>13|NA|once|TRBV25-1|TRBJ1-1
CASIQNQGTEAFF
TGTGCCAGCATCCAAAACCAGGGCACTGAAGCTTTCTTT
>14|NA|NA|TRBV29-1|TRBJ1-2
CSVVGTATADGYTF
TGCAGCGTTGTGGGGACCGCCACCGCGGATGGCTACACCTTC
>18|TRBD1|NA|TRBV5-1|TRBJ2-3
CASSQGQGVTKSTDTQYF
TGCGCCAGCAGCCAGGGACAGGGGGTCACAAAAAGCACAGATACGCAGTATTTT
>14|NA|few|TRBV4-2|TRBJ2-7
CASSQAGVVYEQYF
TGTGCCAGCAGCCAAGCGGGGGTCGTCTACGAGCAGTACTTC